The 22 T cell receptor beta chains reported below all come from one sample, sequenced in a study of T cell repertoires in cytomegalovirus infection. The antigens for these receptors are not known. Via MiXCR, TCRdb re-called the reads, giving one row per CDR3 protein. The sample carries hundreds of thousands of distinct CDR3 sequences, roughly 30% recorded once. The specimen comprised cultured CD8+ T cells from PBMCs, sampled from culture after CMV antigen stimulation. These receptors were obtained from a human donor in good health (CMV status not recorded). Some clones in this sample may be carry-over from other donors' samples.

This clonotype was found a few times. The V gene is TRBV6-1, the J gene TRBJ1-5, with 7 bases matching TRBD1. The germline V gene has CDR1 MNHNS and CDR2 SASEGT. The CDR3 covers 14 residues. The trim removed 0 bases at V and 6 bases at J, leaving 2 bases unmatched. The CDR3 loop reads CASSEAGGSQPQHF. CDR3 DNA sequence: TGTGCCAGCAGTGAAGCAGGGGGCAGTCAGCCCCAGCATTTT.

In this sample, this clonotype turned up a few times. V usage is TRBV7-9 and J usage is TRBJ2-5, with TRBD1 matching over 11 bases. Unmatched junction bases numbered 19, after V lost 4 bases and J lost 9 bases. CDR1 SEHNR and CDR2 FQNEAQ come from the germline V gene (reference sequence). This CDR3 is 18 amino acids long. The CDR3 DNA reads TGTGCCAGCAGCTCGAACCGGGACAGGGGGTCGGAGACGGTGGCCCAGTACTTC. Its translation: CASSSNRDRGSETVAQYF.

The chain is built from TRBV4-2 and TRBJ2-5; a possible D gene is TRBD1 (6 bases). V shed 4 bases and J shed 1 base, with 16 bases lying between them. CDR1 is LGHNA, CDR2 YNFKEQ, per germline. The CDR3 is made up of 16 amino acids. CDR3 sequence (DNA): TGTGCCAGCAGCCCCCTGGGGGCAGTACGCCAAGAGACCCAGTACTTC. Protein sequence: CASSPLGAVRQETQYF.

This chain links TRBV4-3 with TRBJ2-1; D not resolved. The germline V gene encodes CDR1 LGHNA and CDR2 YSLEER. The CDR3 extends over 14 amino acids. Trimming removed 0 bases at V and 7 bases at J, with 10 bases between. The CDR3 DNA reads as TGCGCCAGCAGCCAAGATAGCAGTTGGAATGAGCAGTTCTTC. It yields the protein CASSQDSSWNEQFF.

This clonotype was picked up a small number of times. CDR3 loop: CASSYMQGMNTEAFF. The CDR3, as DNA: TGTGCCAGCAGTTACATGCAGGGCATGAACACTGAAGCTTTCTTT. J is TRBJ1-1 and V is TRBV6-5, with a weak D call TRBD1 (5 bases). CDR1 is MNHEY, CDR2 SVGAGI, per germline. Trimming shortened V by 2 bases and J by 0 bases, and 10 bases separated the two germline ends. The CDR3 is 15 residues long.

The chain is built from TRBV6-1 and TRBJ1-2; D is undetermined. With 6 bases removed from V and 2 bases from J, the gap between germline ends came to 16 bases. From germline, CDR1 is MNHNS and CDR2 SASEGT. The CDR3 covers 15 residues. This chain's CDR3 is CASSPIRQYNYGYTF. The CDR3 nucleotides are TGTGCCAGCAGCCCTATCAGGCAGTACAACTATGGCTACACCTTC.

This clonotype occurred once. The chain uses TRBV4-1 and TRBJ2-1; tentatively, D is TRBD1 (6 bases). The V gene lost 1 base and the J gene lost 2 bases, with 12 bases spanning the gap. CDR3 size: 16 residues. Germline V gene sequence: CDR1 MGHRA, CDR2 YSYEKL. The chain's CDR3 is CASSQAAGVTYNEQFF. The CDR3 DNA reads TGCGCCAGCAGCCAAGCGGCAGGGGTGACCTACAATGAGCAGTTCTTC.

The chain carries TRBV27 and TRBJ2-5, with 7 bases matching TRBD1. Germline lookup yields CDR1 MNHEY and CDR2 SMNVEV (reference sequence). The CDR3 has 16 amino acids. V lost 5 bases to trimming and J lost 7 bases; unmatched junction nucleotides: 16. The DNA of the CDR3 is TGTGCCAGCAGTGAGCGAGACAGGGCTAAGAGATGGACCCAGTACTTC. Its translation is CASSERDRAKRWTQYF.

The CDR3: CASSLRVGDGQPQHF. In nucleotides, the CDR3 is TGTGCCAGCAGCTTGCGGGTGGGGGATGGTCAGCCCCAGCATTTT. The chain recombines TRBV5-5 with TRBJ1-5; D is possibly TRBD1 (5 bases). Germline V CDR1 and CDR2: SGHKS, YYEKEE (reference sequence). Deletions cut 1 base from V and 6 bases from J, with 14 bases between. The CDR3 has 15 residues. The full variable domain, completed using reference TRBV5-5 and TRBJ1-5, is DAGVTQSPTHLIKTRGQQVTLRCSPISGHKSVSWYQQVLGQGPQFIFQYYEKEERGRGNFPDRFSARQFPNYSSELNVNALLLGDSALYLCASSLRVGDGQPQHFGDGTRLSIL.

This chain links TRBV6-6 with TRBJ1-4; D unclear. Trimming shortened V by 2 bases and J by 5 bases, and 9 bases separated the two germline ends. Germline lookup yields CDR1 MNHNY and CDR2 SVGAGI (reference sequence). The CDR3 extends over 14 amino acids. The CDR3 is CASSYEEGNEKLFF. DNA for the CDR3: TGTGCCAGCAGTTACGAAGAGGGAAATGAAAAACTGTTTTTT.

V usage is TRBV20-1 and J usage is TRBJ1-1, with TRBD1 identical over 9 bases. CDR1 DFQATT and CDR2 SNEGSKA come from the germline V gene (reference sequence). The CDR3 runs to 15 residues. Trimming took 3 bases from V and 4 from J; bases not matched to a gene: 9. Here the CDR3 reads CSASTPGQGFTEAFF. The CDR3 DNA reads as TGCAGTGCTAGTACGCCGGGACAGGGTTTCACTGAAGCTTTCTTT.

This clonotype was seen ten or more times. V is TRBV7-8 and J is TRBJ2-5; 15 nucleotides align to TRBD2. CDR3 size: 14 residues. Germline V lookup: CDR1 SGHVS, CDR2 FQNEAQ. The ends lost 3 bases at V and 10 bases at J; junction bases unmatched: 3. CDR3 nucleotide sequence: TGTGCCAGCAGCTTTCCGGGACTAGCGGGGGGCCAGTACTTC. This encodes CASSFPGLAGGQYF.

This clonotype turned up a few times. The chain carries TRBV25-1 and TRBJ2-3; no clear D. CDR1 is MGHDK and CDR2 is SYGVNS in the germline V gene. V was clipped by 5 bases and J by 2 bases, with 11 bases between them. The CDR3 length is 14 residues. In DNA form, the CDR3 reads TGTGCCAGCAGTAAATTCAGACTCACAGATACGCAGTATTTT. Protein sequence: CASSKFRLTDTQYF.

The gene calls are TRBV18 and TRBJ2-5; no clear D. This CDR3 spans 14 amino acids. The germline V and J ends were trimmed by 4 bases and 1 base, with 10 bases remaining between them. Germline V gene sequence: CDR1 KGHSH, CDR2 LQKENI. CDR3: CASSREQAQETQYF. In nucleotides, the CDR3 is TGTGCCAGCTCACGGGAACAAGCCCAAGAGACCCAGTACTTC.

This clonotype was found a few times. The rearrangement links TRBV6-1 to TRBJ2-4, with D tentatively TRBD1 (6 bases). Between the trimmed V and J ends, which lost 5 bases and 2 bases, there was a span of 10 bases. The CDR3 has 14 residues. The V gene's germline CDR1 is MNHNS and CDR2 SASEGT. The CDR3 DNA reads TGTGCCAGCAGTTATACAGGGCCCAAAAACATTCAGTACTTC. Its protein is CASSYTGPKNIQYF.

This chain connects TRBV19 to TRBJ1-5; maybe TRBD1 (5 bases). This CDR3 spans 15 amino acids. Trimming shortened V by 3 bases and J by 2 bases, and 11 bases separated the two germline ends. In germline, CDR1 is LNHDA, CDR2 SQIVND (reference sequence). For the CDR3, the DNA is TGTGCCAGTAGTATCTTAACAGGAGGCAATCAGCCCCAGCATTTT. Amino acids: CASSILTGGNQPQHF. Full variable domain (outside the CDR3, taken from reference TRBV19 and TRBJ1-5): DGGITQSPKYLFRKEGQNVTLSCEQNLNHDAMYWYRQDPGQGLRLIYYSQIVNDFQKGDIAEGYSVSREKKESFPLTVTSAQKNPTAFYLCASSILTGGNQPQHFGDGTRLSIL.

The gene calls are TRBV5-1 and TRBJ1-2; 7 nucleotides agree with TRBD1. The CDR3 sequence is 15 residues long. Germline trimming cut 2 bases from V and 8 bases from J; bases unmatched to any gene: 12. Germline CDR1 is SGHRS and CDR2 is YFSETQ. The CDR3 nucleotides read TGCGCCAGCAGCTTTTCGCCGGACAGGCTAGAGGGCTACACCTTC. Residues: CASSFSPDRLEGYTF.

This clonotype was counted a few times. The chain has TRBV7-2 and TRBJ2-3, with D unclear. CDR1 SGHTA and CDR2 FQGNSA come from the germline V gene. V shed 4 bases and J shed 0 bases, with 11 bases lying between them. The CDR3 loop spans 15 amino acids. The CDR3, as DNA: TGTGCCAGCAGCTCAAAGTCCCCTAGCACAGATACGCAGTATTTT. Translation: CASSSKSPSTDTQYF.

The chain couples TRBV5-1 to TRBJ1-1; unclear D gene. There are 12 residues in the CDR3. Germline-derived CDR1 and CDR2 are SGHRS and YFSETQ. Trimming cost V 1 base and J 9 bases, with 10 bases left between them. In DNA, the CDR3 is TGCGCCAGCAGCTTGTCAGGTAATCAAGCTTTCTTT. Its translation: CASSLSGNQAFF.

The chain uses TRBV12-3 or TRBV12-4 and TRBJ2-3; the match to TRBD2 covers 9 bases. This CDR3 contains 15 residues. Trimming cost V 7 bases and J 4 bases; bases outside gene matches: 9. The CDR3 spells CASIKRGGASDTQYF. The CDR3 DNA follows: TGTGCCAGCATCAAACGCGGGGGGGCCTCAGATACGCAGTATTTT.

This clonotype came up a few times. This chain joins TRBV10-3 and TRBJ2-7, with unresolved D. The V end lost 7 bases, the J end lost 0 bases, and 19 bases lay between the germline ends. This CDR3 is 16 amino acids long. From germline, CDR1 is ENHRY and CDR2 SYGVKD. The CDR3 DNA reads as TGTGCCATCACTGACGGCGAAAAACTCAACTCCTACGAGCAGTACTTC. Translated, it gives CAITDGEKLNSYEQYF.

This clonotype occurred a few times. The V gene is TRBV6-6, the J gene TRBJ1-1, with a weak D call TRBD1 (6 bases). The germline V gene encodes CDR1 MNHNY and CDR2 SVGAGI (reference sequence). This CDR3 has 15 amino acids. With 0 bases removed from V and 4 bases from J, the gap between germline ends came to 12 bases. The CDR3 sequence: CASSYSEGGSTEAFF. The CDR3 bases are TGTGCCAGCAGTTACTCTGAGGGGGGGAGCACTGAAGCTTTCTTT.